The source of this T cell receptor beta chain is a study of identical twins. A single record per CDR3 protein comes from TCRdb applying MiXCR to the 5' RACE reads. The table records 460,000 or so distinct CDR3 sequences, 13% to 15% of them present only once. The germline V gene encodes CDR1 SGHTA and CDR2 FQGNSA. The CDR3 totals 14 residues. Trimming removed 3 bases from V and 3 bases from J, with 9 bases in between. The same specimen was also included in a second study, on yellow fever vaccine responses in identical twins. As that report states: Among the twins, the vaccine T cell response reportedly seemed partly convergent and partly personalized.

This clonotype was sampled from a woman between 18 and 29 years old in good health. The V and J genes are TRBV7-2 and TRBJ2-1; the D gene is possibly TRBD1 (5 bases). Sequencing was done on a sample of CD4+ T cells sorted from blood. CDR3 sequence (DNA): TGTGCCAGCAGCTTGCAGGGCGACTACAATGAGCAGTTCTTC. Translating gives CASSLQGDYNEQFF.